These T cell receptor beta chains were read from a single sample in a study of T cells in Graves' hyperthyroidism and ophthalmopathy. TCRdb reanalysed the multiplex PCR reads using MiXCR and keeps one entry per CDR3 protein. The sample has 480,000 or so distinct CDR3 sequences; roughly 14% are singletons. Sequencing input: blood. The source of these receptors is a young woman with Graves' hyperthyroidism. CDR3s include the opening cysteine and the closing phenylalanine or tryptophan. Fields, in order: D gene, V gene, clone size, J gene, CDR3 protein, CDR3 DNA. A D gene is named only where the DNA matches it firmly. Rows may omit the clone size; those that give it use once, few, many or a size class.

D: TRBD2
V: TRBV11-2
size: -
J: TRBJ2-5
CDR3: CASSSGLAGDQETQYF
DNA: TGTGCCAGCAGCTCTGGACTAGCGGGAGATCAAGAGACCCAGTACTTC

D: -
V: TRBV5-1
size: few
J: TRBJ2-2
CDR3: CASRTNTGELFF
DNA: TGCGCCAGCAGAACCAACACCGGGGAGCTGTTTTTT

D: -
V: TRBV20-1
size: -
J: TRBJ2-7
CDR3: CSARDNNRGYEQYF
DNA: TGCAGTGCTAGAGATAACAACCGTGGCTACGAGCAGTACTTC

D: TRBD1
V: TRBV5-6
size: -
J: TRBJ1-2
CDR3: CASSWQGVGGYTF
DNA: TGTGCCAGCAGCTGGCAGGGGGTCGGTGGCTACACCTTC

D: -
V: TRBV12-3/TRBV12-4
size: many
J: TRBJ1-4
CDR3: CASSRRTHNEKLFF
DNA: TGTGCCAGCAGTCGACGGACCCACAATGAAAAACTGTTTTTT

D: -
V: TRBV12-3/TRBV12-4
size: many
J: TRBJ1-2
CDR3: CASSFGQDYGYTF
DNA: TGTGCCAGCAGTTTTGGGCAGGATTATGGCTACACCTTC

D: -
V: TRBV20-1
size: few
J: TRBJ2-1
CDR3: CSARPPPGAGQGYNEQFF
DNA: TGCAGTGCTAGACCTCCCCCTGGCGCGGGGCAAGGGTACAATGAGCAGTTCTTC

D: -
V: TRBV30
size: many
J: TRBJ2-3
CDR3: CAWSVGSHTDTQYF
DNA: TGTGCCTGGAGTGTAGGGAGTCACACAGATACGCAGTATTTT

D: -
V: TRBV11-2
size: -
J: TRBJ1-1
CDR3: CASSQDRGGVAFF
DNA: TGTGCCAGCAGCCAAGATCGGGGAGGGGTCGCTTTCTTT

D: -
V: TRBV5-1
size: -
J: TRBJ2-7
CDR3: CASSLEVGRSHSYEQYF
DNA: TGCGCCAGCAGCTTGGAGGTGGGCAGGAGCCACTCCTACGAGCAGTACTTC

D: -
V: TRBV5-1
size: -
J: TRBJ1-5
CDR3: CASSLRGGRNQPQHF
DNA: TGCGCCAGCAGCCTCCGGGGCGGGAGGAATCAGCCCCAGCATTTT

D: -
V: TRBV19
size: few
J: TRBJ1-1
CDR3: CASSTLQGMNTEAFF
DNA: TGTGCCAGTAGTACATTACAGGGAATGAACACTGAAGCTTTCTTT

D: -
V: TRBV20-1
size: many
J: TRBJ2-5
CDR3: CSAPIGGGRETQYF
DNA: TGCAGTGCCCCTATCGGAGGGGGCCGGGAGACCCAGTACTTC

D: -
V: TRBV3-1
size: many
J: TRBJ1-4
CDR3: CASSQGRAGNEKLFF
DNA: TGTGCCAGCAGCCAAGGAAGAGCGGGGAATGAAAAACTGTTTTTT

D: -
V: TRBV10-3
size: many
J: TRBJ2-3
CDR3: CAITGSTDTQYF
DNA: TGTGCCATCACCGGGAGCACAGATACGCAGTATTTT

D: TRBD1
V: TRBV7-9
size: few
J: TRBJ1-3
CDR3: CASSLAQGKAGNTIYF
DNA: TGTGCCAGCAGCTTAGCACAGGGGAAAGCTGGAAACACCATATATTTT

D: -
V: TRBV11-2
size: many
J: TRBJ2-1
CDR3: CASTPGNYEQFF
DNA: TGTGCCAGCACCCCGGGGAACTACGAGCAGTTCTTC

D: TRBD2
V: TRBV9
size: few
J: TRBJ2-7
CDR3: CASSVGVAGLGEQYF
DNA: TGTGCCAGCAGCGTAGGAGTAGCGGGACTTGGGGAGCAGTACTTC

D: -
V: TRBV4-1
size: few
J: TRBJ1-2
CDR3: CASSQPTAGDYGYTF
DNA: TGCGCCAGCAGCCAACCCACTGCGGGGGACTATGGCTACACCTTC

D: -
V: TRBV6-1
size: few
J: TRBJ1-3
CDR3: CASIGTAGNTIYF
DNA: TGTGCCAGCATCGGCACGGCTGGAAACACCATATATTTT

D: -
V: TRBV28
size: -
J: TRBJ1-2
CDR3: CASSEARRYGYTF
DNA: TGTGCCAGCAGTGAGGCCAGGCGCTATGGCTACACCTTC

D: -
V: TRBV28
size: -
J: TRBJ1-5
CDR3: CASSLPGSQPQHF
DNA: TGTGCCAGCAGTTTACCAGGGAGTCAGCCCCAGCATTTT

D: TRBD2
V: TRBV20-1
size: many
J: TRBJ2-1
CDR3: CSARMTSGGYNEQFF
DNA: TGCAGTGCTAGGATGACTAGCGGGGGTTACAATGAGCAGTTCTTC

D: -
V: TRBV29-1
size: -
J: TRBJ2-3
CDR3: CSHQEGGADTQYF
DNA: TGCAGCCACCAGGAGGGGGGGGCAGATACGCAGTATTTT

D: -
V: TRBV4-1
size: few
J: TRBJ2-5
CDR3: CASSQIFPAETQYF
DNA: TGCGCCAGCAGCCAAATTTTCCCTGCGGAGACCCAGTACTTC

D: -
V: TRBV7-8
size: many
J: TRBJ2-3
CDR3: CAISSGVHGTQYF
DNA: TGTGCCATTTCGTCGGGAGTTCATGGTACGCAGTATTTT

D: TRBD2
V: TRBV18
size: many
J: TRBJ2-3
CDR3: CASSPRGSGTYTDTQYF
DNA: TGTGCCAGCTCACCAAGGGGAAGCGGGACTTACACAGATACGCAGTATTTT

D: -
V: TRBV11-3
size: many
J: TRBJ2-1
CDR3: CASSPGLQRHDEQFF
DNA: TGTGCCAGCAGCCCCGGACTCCAACGTCACGATGAGCAGTTCTTC

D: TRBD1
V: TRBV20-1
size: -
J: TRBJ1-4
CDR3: CSARRRSQTGRGEKLFF
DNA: TGCAGTGCTAGAAGGCGGAGTCAGACAGGGAGGGGAGAAAAACTGTTTTTT

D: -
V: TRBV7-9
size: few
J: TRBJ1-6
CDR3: CASSPIDRSPLHF
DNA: TGTGCCAGCAGCCCTATAGATCGTTCACCCCTCCACTTT

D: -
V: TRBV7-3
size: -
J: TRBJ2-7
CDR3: CASSLAGQRAYEQYF
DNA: TGTGCCAGCAGCTTAGCGGGGCAGCGAGCCTACGAGCAGTACTTC

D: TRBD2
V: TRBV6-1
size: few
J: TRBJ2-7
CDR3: CASSEPSGWTYEQYF
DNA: TGTGCCAGCAGTGAACCTAGCGGCTGGACCTACGAGCAGTACTTC

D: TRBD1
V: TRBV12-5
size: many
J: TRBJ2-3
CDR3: CASGLVEGANTDTQYF
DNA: TGTGCTAGTGGTTTGGTAGAGGGGGCTAACACAGATACGCAGTATTTT

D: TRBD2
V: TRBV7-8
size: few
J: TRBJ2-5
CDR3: CASSLASGRVGETQYF
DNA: TGTGCCAGCAGCTTGGCTAGCGGGAGGGTTGGGGAGACCCAGTACTTC

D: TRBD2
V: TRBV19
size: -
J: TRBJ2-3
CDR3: CASSIDGRGADTQYF
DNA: TGTGCCAGTAGTATTGACGGGAGGGGAGCAGATACGCAGTATTTT

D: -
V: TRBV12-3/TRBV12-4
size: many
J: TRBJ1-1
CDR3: CASSKGQRNTEAFF
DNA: TGTGCCAGCAGCAAGGGCCAGCGGAACACTGAAGCTTTCTTT

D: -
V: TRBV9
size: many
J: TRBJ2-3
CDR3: CASSVVGKGTDTQYF
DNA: TGTGCCAGCAGCGTAGTTGGGAAGGGCACAGATACGCAGTATTTT

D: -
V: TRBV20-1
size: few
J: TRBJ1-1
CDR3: CSAREGARGTGAFF
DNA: TGCAGTGCTAGAGAAGGGGCGCGAGGTACTGGAGCTTTCTTT

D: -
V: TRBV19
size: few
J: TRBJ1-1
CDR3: CASKGRGGLNTEAFF
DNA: TGTGCCAGTAAAGGCCGAGGGGGGCTGAACACTGAAGCTTTCTTT

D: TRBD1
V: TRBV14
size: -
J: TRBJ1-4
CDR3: CASSSWDSGEKLFF
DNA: TGTGCCAGCAGTTCGTGGGACAGTGGGGAAAAACTGTTTTTT

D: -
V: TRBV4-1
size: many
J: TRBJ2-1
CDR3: CASSQEGAQYNEQFF
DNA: TGCGCCAGCAGCCAAGAAGGGGCCCAATACAATGAGCAGTTCTTC

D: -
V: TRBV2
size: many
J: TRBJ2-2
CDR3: CASSGIGGPNTGELFF
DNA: TGTGCCAGCAGTGGGATTGGGGGGCCGAACACCGGGGAGCTGTTTTTT

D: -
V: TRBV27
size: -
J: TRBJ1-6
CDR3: CASGASYNSPLYF
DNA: TGTGCCAGCGGGGCATCCTATAATTCACCCCTCTACTTT

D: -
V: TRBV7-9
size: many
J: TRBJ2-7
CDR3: CASSPREYEQYF
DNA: TGTGCCAGCAGTCCTAGGGAGTACGAGCAGTACTTC

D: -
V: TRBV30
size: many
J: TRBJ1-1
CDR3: CAWKSTEAFF
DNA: TGTGCCTGGAAGTCCACTGAAGCTTTCTTT

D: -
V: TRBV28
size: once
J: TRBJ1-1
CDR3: CASSPGLSHTMNTEAFF
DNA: TGTGCCAGCAGCCCCGGACTCAGCCATACCATGAACACTGAAGCTTTCTTT

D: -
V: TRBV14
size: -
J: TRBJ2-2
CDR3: CASRPRGGSGELFF
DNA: TGTGCCAGCAGGCCCCGGGGCGGCTCCGGGGAGCTGTTTTTT

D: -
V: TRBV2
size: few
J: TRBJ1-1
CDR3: CASSVRPPEAFF
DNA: TGTGCCAGCAGCGTCCGACCCCCTGAAGCTTTCTTT

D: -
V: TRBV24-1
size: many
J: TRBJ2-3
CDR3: CATSSSSGPISTDTQYF
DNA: TGTGCCACCAGTTCGTCTTCGGGCCCGATTAGCACAGATACGCAGTATTTT

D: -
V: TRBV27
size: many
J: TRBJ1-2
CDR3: CASSRPSGDGYTF
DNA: TGTGCCAGTTCGAGACCGAGCGGGGATGGCTACACCTTC

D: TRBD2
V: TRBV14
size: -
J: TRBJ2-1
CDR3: CASSRTSGSLDEQFF
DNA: TGTGCCAGCAGCCGAACTAGCGGGAGTTTGGATGAGCAGTTCTTC

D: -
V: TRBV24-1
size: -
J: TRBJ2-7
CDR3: CATSDSQGLAYEQYF
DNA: TGTGCCACCAGTGATTCCCAGGGACTTGCCTACGAGCAGTACTTC